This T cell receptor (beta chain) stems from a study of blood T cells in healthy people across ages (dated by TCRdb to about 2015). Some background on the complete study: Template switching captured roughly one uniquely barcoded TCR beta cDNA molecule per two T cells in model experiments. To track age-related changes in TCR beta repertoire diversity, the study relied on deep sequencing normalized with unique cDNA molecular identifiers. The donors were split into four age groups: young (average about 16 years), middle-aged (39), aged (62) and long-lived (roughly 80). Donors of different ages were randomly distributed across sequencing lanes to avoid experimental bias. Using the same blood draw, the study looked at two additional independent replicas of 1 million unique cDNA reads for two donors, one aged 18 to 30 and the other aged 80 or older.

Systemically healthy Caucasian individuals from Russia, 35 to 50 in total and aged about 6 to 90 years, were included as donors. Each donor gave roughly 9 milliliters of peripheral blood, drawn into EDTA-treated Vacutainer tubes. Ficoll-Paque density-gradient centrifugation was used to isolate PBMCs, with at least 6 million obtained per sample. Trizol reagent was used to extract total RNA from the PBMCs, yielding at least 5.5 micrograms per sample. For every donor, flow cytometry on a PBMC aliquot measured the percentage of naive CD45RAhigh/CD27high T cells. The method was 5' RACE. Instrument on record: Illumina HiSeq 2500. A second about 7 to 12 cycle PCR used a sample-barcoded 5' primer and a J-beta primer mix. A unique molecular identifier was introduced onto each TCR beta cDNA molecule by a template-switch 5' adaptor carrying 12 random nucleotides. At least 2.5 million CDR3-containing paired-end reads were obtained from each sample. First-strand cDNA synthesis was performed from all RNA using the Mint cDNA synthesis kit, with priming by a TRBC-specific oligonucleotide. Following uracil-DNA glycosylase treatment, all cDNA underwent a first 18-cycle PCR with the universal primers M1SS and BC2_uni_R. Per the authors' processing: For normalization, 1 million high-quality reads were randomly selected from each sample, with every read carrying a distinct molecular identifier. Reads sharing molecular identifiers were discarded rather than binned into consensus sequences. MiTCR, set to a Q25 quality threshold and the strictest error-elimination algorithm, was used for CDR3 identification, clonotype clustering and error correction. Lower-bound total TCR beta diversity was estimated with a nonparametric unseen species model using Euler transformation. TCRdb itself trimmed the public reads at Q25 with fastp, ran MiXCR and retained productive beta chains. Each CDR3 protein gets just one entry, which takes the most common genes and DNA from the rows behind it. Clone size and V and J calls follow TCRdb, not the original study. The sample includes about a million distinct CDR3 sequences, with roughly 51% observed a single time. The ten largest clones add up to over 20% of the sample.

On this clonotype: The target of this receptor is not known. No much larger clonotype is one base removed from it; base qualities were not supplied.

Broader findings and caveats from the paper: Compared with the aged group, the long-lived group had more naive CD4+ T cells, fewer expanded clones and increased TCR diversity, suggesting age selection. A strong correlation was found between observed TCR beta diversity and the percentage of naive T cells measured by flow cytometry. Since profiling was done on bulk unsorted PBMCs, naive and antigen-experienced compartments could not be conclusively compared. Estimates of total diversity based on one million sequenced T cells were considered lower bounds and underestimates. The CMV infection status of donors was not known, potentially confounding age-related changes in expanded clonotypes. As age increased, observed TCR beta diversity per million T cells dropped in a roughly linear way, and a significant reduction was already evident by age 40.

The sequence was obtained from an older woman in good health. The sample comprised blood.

The DNA sequence reads TGTGCCAGCAGGGATGACTTCAGGGGGGGGGATAACTACGAGCAGTACTTC. This is translated as CASRDDFRGGDNYEQYF. The rearrangement joined TRBV12-3 or TRBV12-4 to TRBJ2-5; the D call is possibly TRBD1 or TRBD2, each sharing 7 bases. The DNA end is more similar to TRBJ2-7, so the J call may be wrong. The CDR3 has 17 amino acids, counting the end cysteine and phenylalanine. The sequence is cut down to CDR3 DNA, 51 bases in frame from base 1.